A single sample gave rise to the 18 T cell receptor beta chains below, sequenced in a study of blood T cells in healthy people across ages. Primed by a sample-barcoded 5' primer and a J-beta primer mix, a second PCR proceeded for 7 to 11 cycles. A single record per CDR3 protein comes from TCRdb applying MiXCR to the 5' RACE reads. The sample lists over 1,500,000 distinct CDR3 sequences, 35% to 50% occurring once. Sequenced material: blood. The receptors come from a human donor in good health.

The rearrangement uses TRBV28 and TRBJ2-1, with a possible D match to TRBD1 (6 bases). V was shortened by 4 bases and J by 8 bases, with 15 bases between the two germline ends. Germline V gene lookup returns CDR1 MDHEN and CDR2 SYDVKM. The CDR3 has 14 residues. This CDR3 reads CASSSAAGVHEQFF. DNA of the CDR3: TGTGCCAGCAGTTCAGCGGCAGGGGTGCATGAGCAGTTCTTC. Together with reference TRBV28 and TRBJ2-1, the CDR3 gives the full variable domain: DVKVTQSSRYLVKRTGEKVFLECVQDMDHENMFWYRQDPGLGLRLIYFSYDVKMKEKGDIPEGYSVSREKKERFSLILESASTNQTSMYLCASSSAAGVHEQFFGPGTRLTVL.

V usage is TRBV29-1 and J usage is TRBJ1-2; unclear D gene. The CDR3 runs 16 residues. CDR1 and CDR2 from the germline V gene are SQVTM and ANQGSEA. V shed 2 bases and J shed 4 bases, with 20 bases lying between them. CDR3 sequence: CSVENGWEGNIYGYTF. DNA for the CDR3: TGCAGCGTTGAAAACGGGTGGGAGGGAAATATCTATGGCTACACCTTC. The entire variable domain, with the rest obtained from reference TRBV29-1 and TRBJ1-2, is as follows: SAVISQKPSRDICQRGTSLTIQCQVDSQVTMMFWYRQQPGQSLTLIATANQGSEATYESGFVIDKFPISRPNLTFSTLTVSNMSPEDSSIYLCSVENGWEGNIYGYTFGSGTRLTVV.

This clonotype was detected only a few times. The V gene is TRBV7-3, the J gene TRBJ2-3; TRBD2 is a possible D gene (5 bases). The V end was cut by 5 bases, the J end by 1 base, with 16 bases between. This CDR3 has 16 amino acids. Germline V lookup: CDR1 SGHTA, CDR2 FQGTGA. CDR3 sequence reads: CASSPRRRGGTDTQYF. The CDR3 DNA reads TGTGCCAGCAGCCCCCGCCGACGGGGAGGCACAGATACGCAGTATTTT.

To note about this clonotype: Possible read error: a much larger clone is one base away. The chain is built from TRBV28 and TRBJ1-1, with no clear D. Germline V gene sequence: CDR1 MDHEN, CDR2 SYDVKM. Trimming cost V 0 bases and J 1 base, with 6 bases left between them. The CDR3 runs to 14 residues. CDR3 nucleotide sequence: TGTGCCAGCAGTTTATGGCGGGAGAACACTGAAGCTTTCTTT. Amino acids: CASSLWRENTEAFF.

This clonotype was recorded only once. The rearrangement uses TRBV6-2 or TRBV6-3 and TRBJ2-3, with D perhaps matching TRBD2 (6 bases). The CDR3 is 17 residues long. Trimming pared 2 bases from V and 3 bases from J, leaving 18 bases between. Germline V lookup: CDR1 MNHEY, CDR2 SVGEGT. The CDR3 sequence is CASSYGRMVGSTDTQYF. The CDR3 DNA reads TGTGCCAGCAGTTACGGGAGGATGGTTGGGAGTACAGATACGCAGTATTTT.

This clonotype was picked up a small number of times. The gene calls are TRBV29-1 and TRBJ2-3, with D tentatively TRBD1 (6 bases). Trimming left V 4 bases short and J 2 bases short, with 10 bases between. The CDR3 loop spans 13 amino acids. Germline assignment: CDR1 SQVTM and CDR2 ANQGSEA. As DNA, the CDR3 is TGCAGCGTTGGTCAGGGGTACACAGATACGCAGTATTTT. This gives the protein CSVGQGYTDTQYF.

This clonotype was seen many times. This sequence joins TRBV4-1 and TRBJ2-3; D is unclear. CDR3 size: 13 residues. Trimming took 2 bases from V and 4 from J, leaving 7 bases between them. CDR1 MGHRA and CDR2 YSYEKL come from the germline V gene. The CDR3 sequence is CASSQISADTQYF. The CDR3 bases are TGCGCCAGCAGCCAAATTTCGGCAGATACGCAGTATTTT.

This clonotype was detected only a few times. A much larger clonotype is one base distant, so this may be a read error. The chain carries TRBV28 and TRBJ2-1, with TRBD2 matching 11 bases. The end of the DNA is better explained by TRBJ2-7, so the J call may be wrong. The germline V gene encodes CDR1 MDHEN and CDR2 SYDVKM. There are 15 residues in the CDR3. Here the CDR3 reads CASSDGTSGYNEQYF. CDR3 DNA: TGTGCCAGCAGTGACGGGACTAGCGGTTACAATGAGCAGTACTTC.

The rearrangement uses TRBV28 and TRBJ2-6; D remains unclear. Trimming removed 1 base from V and 1 base from J, with 11 bases in between. CDR1 and CDR2 (germline): MDHEN, SYDVKM. There are 17 residues in the CDR3. CDR3 nucleotide sequence: TGTGCCAGCAGTTTATCTTTGACCCTATCTGGGGCCAACGTCCTGACTTTC. Translation gives CASSLSLTLSGANVLTF. Drawing the rest from reference TRBV28 and TRBJ2-6, the complete variable domain is DVKVTQSSRYLVKRTGEKVFLECVQDMDHENMFWYRQDPGLGLRLIYFSYDVKMKEKGDIPEGYSVSREKKERFSLILESASTNQTSMYLCASSLSLTLSGANVLTFGAGSRLTVL.

The chain joins TRBV6-2 or TRBV6-3 to TRBJ2-3; 10 bases map to TRBD2. After removal of 6 bases from V and 3 bases from J, the junction contained 3 bases not matched to a gene. Germline V gives CDR1 MNHEY, CDR2 SVGEGT. CDR3 size: 14 residues. The CDR3 region is CASRLAGKTDTQYF. CDR3 nucleotides: TGTGCCAGCAGACTAGCGGGAAAGACAGATACGCAGTATTTT.

This clonotype was counted a few times. The chain recombines TRBV3-1 with TRBJ2-7, with D perhaps matching TRBD2 (6 bases). The ends were cut back, 1 base at V and 7 bases at J, with 11 bases in the middle. Per the germline V gene, CDR1 is LGHDT and CDR2 is YNNKEL (reference sequence). The CDR3 has 13 residues. The CDR3 reads CASSQARAGEQYF. The CDR3 DNA reads as TGTGCCAGCAGCCAAGCGCGGGCGGGAGAGCAGTACTTC.

The genes are TRBV10-3 and TRBJ2-5; 9 bases align to TRBD1. V trimming: 6 bases; J trimming: 5 bases; junction bases outside the gene matches: 7. Germline V CDR1 and CDR2: ENHRY, SYGVKD. The CDR3 extends over 14 amino acids. The CDR3 coding sequence is TGTGCCATCAGATCCACAGGGGGCGTGGAGACCCAGTACTTC. Encoded protein: CAIRSTGGVETQYF.

The rearrangement uses TRBV6-5 and TRBJ1-2, with D possibly being TRBD1 (6 bases). CDR3 length: 17 residues. Trimming took 0 bases from V and 4 from J, leaving 18 bases between them. Germline-derived CDR1 and CDR2 are MNHEY and SVGAGI. The CDR3 sequence is CASSYSLGGRGSYGYTF. The CDR3 bases are TGTGCCAGCAGTTACTCGTTGGGGGGGCGCGGGAGCTATGGCTACACCTTC.

This clonotype was detected only once. This chain uses TRBV5-1 with TRBJ1-4; a weak D match, TRBD1 (5 bases). The germline V gene encodes CDR1 SGHRS and CDR2 YFSETQ. The CDR3 contains 13 residues. V gave up 3 bases and J gave up 16 bases, with 19 bases separating them. CDR3 amino acids: CASSSEGTLSQFF. The DNA for the CDR3 is TGCGCCAGCAGCTCAGAGGGGACTCTCTCGCAGTTTTTT.

The genes are TRBV7-9 and TRBJ1-5; D is unclear. The CDR3 is 12 residues long. Trimming shortened V by 4 bases and J by 7 bases, and 8 bases separated the two germline ends. CDR1 is SEHNR and CDR2 is FQNEAQ in the germline V gene (reference sequence). The CDR3 region has the DNA TGTGCCAGCAGCTCCGCTCGGCAGCCCCAGCATTTT. Amino acid sequence: CASSSARQPQHF. Using reference TRBV7-9 and TRBJ1-5 for the parts outside the CDR3, the full variable domain is DTGVSQNPRHKITKRGQNVTFRCDPISEHNRLYWYRQTLGQGPEFLTYFQNEAQLEKSRLLSDRFSAERPKGSFSTLEIQRTEQGDSAMYLCASSSARQPQHFGDGTRLSIL.

This clonotype came up a few times. The chain employs TRBV7-2 and TRBJ1-2; no clear D. The V gene's germline CDR1 is SGHTA and CDR2 FQGNSA. The ends were cut back, 4 bases at V and 8 bases at J, with 11 bases in the middle. The CDR3 sequence is 12 residues long. In nucleotides, the CDR3 is TGTGCCAGCAGCTCGTCTGGATGGGGCTACACCTTC. Protein product: CASSSSGWGYTF.

CDR3 sequence: CASTLPARKETQYF. The CDR3 DNA reads as TGTGCCAGCACTCTACCCGCTAGAAAAGAGACCCAGTACTTC. The gene calls are TRBV28 and TRBJ2-5; no clear D. The CDR3 length is 14 residues. Between the trimmed V and J ends, which lost 7 bases and 3 bases, there was a span of 15 bases. Germline CDR1 reads MDHEN; CDR2 reads SYDVKM. Full variable domain (missing parts from reference TRBV28 and TRBJ2-5): DVKVTQSSRYLVKRTGEKVFLECVQDMDHENMFWYRQDPGLGLRLIYFSYDVKMKEKGDIPEGYSVSREKKERFSLILESASTNQTSMYLCASTLPARKETQYFGPGTRLLVL.

This CDR3 reads CASSVGTDTEAFF. CDR3 in DNA: TGTGCCAGCAGCGTAGGGACAGACACTGAAGCTTTCTTT. The chain employs TRBV9 and TRBJ1-1; possibly TRBD1 for D (6 bases). V shed 0 bases and J shed 3 bases, with 6 bases lying between them. Looked up from germline, CDR1 is SGDLS and CDR2 is YYNGEE. This CDR3 is built from 13 residues.